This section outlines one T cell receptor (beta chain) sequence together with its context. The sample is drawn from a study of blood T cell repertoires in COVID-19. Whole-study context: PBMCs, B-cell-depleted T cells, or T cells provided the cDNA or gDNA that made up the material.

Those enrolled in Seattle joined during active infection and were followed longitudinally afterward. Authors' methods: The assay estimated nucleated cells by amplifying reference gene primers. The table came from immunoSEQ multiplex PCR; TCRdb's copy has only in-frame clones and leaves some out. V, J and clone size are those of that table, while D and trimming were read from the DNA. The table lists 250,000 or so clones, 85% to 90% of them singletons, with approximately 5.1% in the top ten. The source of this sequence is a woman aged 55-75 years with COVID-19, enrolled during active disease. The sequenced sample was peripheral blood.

The CDR3 sequence: CASSLDRPNYGYTF. The CDR3 DNA reads as TGTGCCAGCAGTCTAGACAGGCCTAACTATGGCTACACCTTC. The V and J genes are TRBV2 and TRBJ1-2; a weak D match, TRBD1 (6 bases). The CDR3 is made up of 14 amino acids. Trimming cost V 5 bases and J 0 bases, with 10 bases left between them. The germline V gene encodes CDR1 SNHLY and CDR2 FYNNEI.